These 19 T cell receptor beta chains were sequenced from one sample in a study of T-cell reconstitution after alpha-beta-depleted transplantation in children. Unique molecular identifiers were incorporated into the prepared TCRbeta library. MiXCR, applied by TCRdb to the PCR reads, yields one record per CDR3 protein. There are a few hundred thousand distinct CDR3 sequences in the sample; 13% occur only once, and around 2% lies in the top ten. Specimen: PBMCs, mostly from graft donor cells, collected 360 days after TCRalphabeta/CD19-depleted stem cell transplant. Source of these receptors: a male patient between 10 and 17 years old who had a stem cell transplant for acute myeloid leukemia, so the T cells may come from the graft donor.

The J gene is TRBJ2-1, the V gene TRBV24-1; D is unclear. The CDR3 is made up of 13 amino acids. CDR1 and CDR2 from the germline V gene are KGHDR and SFDVKD. V was trimmed by 0 bases and J by 8 bases, leaving 7 bases between them. This chain's CDR3 is CATSDLSWHEQFF. CDR3 nucleotide sequence: TGTGCCACCAGTGATTTGTCCTGGCATGAGCAGTTCTTC.

Only a few counts were recorded for this clonotype. The CDR3 DNA is TGTGCCAGCAGTGCACACCTACTAGCCAAAAACATTCAGTACTTC. It specifies CASSAHLLAKNIQYF. The chain employs TRBV6-1 and TRBJ2-4; unclear D gene. This CDR3 has 15 amino acids. From germline, CDR1 is MNHNS and CDR2 SASEGT. The V and J ends lost 4 bases and 0 bases respectively, with 10 bases between them.

The rearrangement links TRBV9 to TRBJ2-1; D unresolved. Trimming pared 0 bases from V and 8 bases from J, leaving 9 bases between. Germline V gives CDR1 SGDLS, CDR2 YYNGEE. The CDR3 runs to 13 residues. This chain's CDR3 is CASSVAYPDEQFF. CDR3 nucleotide sequence: TGTGCCAGCAGCGTAGCTTATCCCGATGAGCAGTTCTTC.

In this sample, this clonotype turned up many times. The V gene is TRBV14, the J gene TRBJ2-7; 13 bases are a match to TRBD2. CDR3 length equals 19 residues. V dropped 4 bases and J dropped 2; count of bases not matched to a gene: 14. The germline V gene encodes CDR1 SGHDN and CDR2 FVKESK. The DNA for the CDR3 is TGTGCCAGCAGCCTTCTCTCCCTCGATACTAGCGGGAGGGCCTACGAGCAGTACTTC. Translation gives CASSLLSLDTSGRAYEQYF.

This clonotype has a handful of counts. The chain is built from TRBV6-5 and TRBJ2-6; D is unresolved. CDR3 length: 16 amino acids. Germline CDR1 is MNHEY and CDR2 is SVGAGI. The ends were cut back, 2 bases at V and 0 bases at J, with 8 bases in the middle. For the CDR3, the DNA is TGTGCCAGCAGTTACGTCCGGAGCTCTGGGGCCAACGTCCTGACTTTC. It yields the protein CASSYVRSSGANVLTF.

CDR3 DNA: TGTGCCAGCAGCGTAGGGGACGGCACTGAAGCTTTCTTT. Amino acid sequence: CASSVGDGTEAFF. V gene TRBV9 combines with J gene TRBJ1-1; D may be TRBD1 (5 bases). Deletions cut 0 bases from V and 4 bases from J, with 7 bases between. The CDR3 extends over 13 amino acids. Germline CDR1 SGDLS, CDR2 YYNGEE.

The rearrangement joins TRBV6-2 or TRBV6-3 to TRBJ2-1; 8 bases are a match to TRBD2. The germline V gene encodes CDR1 MNHEY and CDR2 SVGEGT. The CDR3 is made up of 11 amino acids. V lost 8 bases to trimming and J lost 7 bases; unmatched junction nucleotides: 1. The CDR3 nucleotides read TGTGCCAGCGGCGGGAGGAATGAGCAGTTCTTC. Translated, it gives CASGGRNEQFF.

This sequence joins TRBV12-3 or TRBV12-4 and TRBJ2-5; no reliable D call. V gave up 3 bases and J gave up 4 bases, with 9 bases separating them. The CDR3 is 13 amino acids. CDR3 in amino acids: CASSFQRGETQYF. The CDR3 coding sequence is TGTGCCAGCAGTTTTCAGCGCGGAGAGACCCAGTACTTC.

The DNA of the CDR3 is TGCGCCAGGGGCTCCAGGCCGGACAGGGAGGTAGCGGGAGTCGGCACAGATACGCAGTATTTT. Translating gives CARGSRPDREVAGVGTDTQYF. The chain joins TRBV5-1 to TRBJ2-3; D possibly corresponds to TRBD2 (9 bases). The germline gives CDR1 SGHRS, CDR2 YFSETQ. The CDR3 is 21 residues long. Trimming left V 8 bases short and J 1 base short, with 35 bases between. Based on the CDR3 plus reference TRBV5-1 and TRBJ2-3, the full variable domain is KAGVTQTPRYLIKTRGQQVTLSCSPISGHRSVSWYQQTPGQGLQFLFEYFSETQRNKGNFPGRFSGRQFSNSRSEMNVSTLELGDSALYLCARGSRPDREVAGVGTDTQYFGPGTRLTVL.

The chain uses TRBV14 and TRBJ1-2, with 12 bases matching TRBD1. The V gene end was trimmed by 2 bases and the J gene end by 2 bases; junction bases not matched to a gene: 18. Germline V lookup: CDR1 SGHDN, CDR2 FVKESK. This CDR3 is built from 21 residues. CDR3 in DNA: TGTGCCAGCAGCCAAACAGACGCCGGGACAGGGGGCGGAAGAGCAAACTATGGCTACACCTTC. It is translated as CASSQTDAGTGGGRANYGYTF. The variable domain in full, completed from reference TRBV14 and TRBJ1-2, reads EAGVTQFPSHSVIEKGQTVTLRCDPISGHDNLYWYRRVMGKEIKFLLHFVKESKQDESGMPNNRFLAERTGGTYSTLKVQPAELEDSGVYFCASSQTDAGTGGGRANYGYTFGSGTRLTVV.

The chain uses TRBV4-3 and TRBJ2-5; possibly TRBD2 for D (5 bases). The germline V gene has CDR1 LGHNA and CDR2 YSLEER. The CDR3 has 14 amino acids. V was pared by 0 bases and J by 5 bases, with 10 bases between. The chain's CDR3 is CASSQEKGGETQYF. CDR3 nucleotide sequence: TGCGCCAGCAGCCAAGAGAAGGGCGGGGAGACCCAGTACTTC.

The chain employs TRBV4-2 and TRBJ1-2; tentative D call: TRBD1 (5 bases). The CDR3 sequence is 17 residues long. Germline V CDR1 and CDR2: LGHNA, YNFKEQ. Trimming took off 0 bases at V and 1 base at J, with 15 bases between the two ends. CDR3: CASSQDPGRGVNYGYTF. CDR3 sequence (DNA): TGTGCCAGCAGCCAAGATCCAGGGAGGGGAGTTAACTATGGCTACACCTTC.

This clonotype was seen many times. The V and J genes are TRBV12-3 or TRBV12-4 and TRBJ1-5; D is unresolved. The CDR3 is 14 amino acids. The ends were cut back, 5 bases at V and 1 base at J, with 9 bases in the middle. CDR3 sequence reads: CASSRGGSNQPQHF. CDR3 bases: TGTGCCAGCAGTCGGGGAGGGAGCAATCAGCCCCAGCATTTT.

This clonotype was seen ten or more times. The chain joins TRBV20-1 to TRBJ2-7; D is uncertain. Germline CDR1 is DFQATT and CDR2 is SNEGSKA (reference sequence). Trimming cost V 5 bases and J 1 base, with 15 bases left between them. CDR3 size: 14 residues. The CDR3, as DNA: TGCAGTGCTCAAGCCAGCTCGGCGTCCTACGAGCAGTACTTC. It yields the protein CSAQASSASYEQYF.

Ten or more counts support this clonotype. The chain has TRBV19 and TRBJ2-1; 11 bases align to TRBD2. The CDR3 totals 15 residues. CDR1 is LNHDA, CDR2 SQIVND, per germline (reference sequence). V dropped 4 bases and J dropped 4; count of bases not matched to a gene: 3. CDR3 bases: TGTGCCAGTAGTAACGGACTAGCGGGTTACAATGAGCAGTTCTTC. As protein: CASSNGLAGYNEQFF.

This clonotype was detected many times. The chain recombines TRBV7-2 with TRBJ1-5; D may be TRBD1 (5 bases). The CDR3 consists of 13 residues. The V and J ends lost 5 bases and 3 bases respectively, with 8 bases between them. CDR1 and CDR2 (germline): SGHTA, FQGNSA. For the CDR3, the DNA is TGTGCCAGCAGCCTGGGGCTCAATCAGCCCCAGCATTTT. This encodes CASSLGLNQPQHF.

The V call is TRBV4-2, the J call TRBJ2-1; 7 bases map to TRBD1. J lost 0 bases, V lost 4 bases, and 9 bases had no gene match. Per germline, CDR1 LGHNA and CDR2 YNFKEQ. CDR3 length: 17 amino acids. CDR3 coding DNA: TGTGCCAGCAGCCCAGGGGGAGCGGCTAGCTCCTACAATGAGCAGTTCTTC. Its protein product is CASSPGGAASSYNEQFF.

This chain links TRBV11-2 with TRBJ2-7; D may be TRBD2 (6 bases). Germline V CDR1 and CDR2: SGHAT, FQNNGV. The CDR3 runs to 14 residues. The V gene lost 5 bases and the J gene lost 3 bases, with 14 bases spanning the gap. The CDR3 is CASSEGPAGYEQYF. CDR3 nucleotide sequence: TGTGCCAGCAGCGAGGGCCCAGCGGGCTACGAGCAGTACTTC.

Here the CDR3 DNA reads TGTGCCAGCAGCTTCGGGGACAGGTTTCCCCCCTACGAGCAGTACTTC. Protein product: CASSFGDRFPPYEQYF. J is TRBJ2-7 and V is TRBV7-2; 8 bases agree with TRBD1. V gave up 3 bases and J gave up 2 bases; unmatched junction bases: 9. Germline-derived CDR1 and CDR2 are SGHTA and FQGNSA. The CDR3 runs 16 residues.